This is a list of T cell receptor beta chains from one sample in a study of shared clonotypes between healthy human individuals. The protocol was immunoSEQ multiplex PCR, while the TCRdb copy is restricted to in-frame clones and leaves out a portion. Of 2.3 million or so clones in the sample, over 85% are singletons; the top ten hold 0.39%. Source material: naive CD4+ T cells from PBMCs. These receptors originate from a man aged 18 to 30 in good health. Some clones in this sample may be carry-over from other donors' samples. CDR3s include the opening cysteine and the closing phenylalanine or tryptophan. Each record gives: clone size, J gene, D gene, CDR3 length, V gene, CDR3 protein, CDR3 DNA. D genes are given only for firm matches. Expanded clones get a size class; other rows say once, few or many, or leave the size out.

>-|TRBJ2-1|TRBD2|15|TRBV30
CAWSALAGLYNEQFF
TGTGCCTGGAGTGCCCTAGCGGGCCTCTACAATGAGCAGTTCTTC
>once|TRBJ1-2|-|13|TRBV25-1
CASSEETNYGYTF
TGTGCCAGCAGTGAGGAGACTAACTATGGCTACACCTTC
>-|TRBJ2-6|-|17|TRBV28
CASSPTGKVSGANVLTF
TGTGCCAGCAGTCCCACCGGGAAGGTTTCTGGGGCCAACGTCCTGACTTTC
>-|TRBJ2-1|-|15|TRBV5-1
CASSSLGVSYNEQFF
TGCGCCAGCAGCTCCCTCGGGGTATCTTACAATGAGCAGTTCTTC
>-|TRBJ1-4|-|13|TRBV27
CASSLRTGEKLFF
TGTGCCAGCAGTTTACGAACAGGTGAAAAACTGTTTTTT
>-|TRBJ2-7|-|12|TRBV5-1
CASSVTVGEQYF
TGCGCCAGCAGCGTGACGGTTGGCGAGCAGTACTTC
>-|TRBJ2-7|TRBD1|15|TRBV6-5
CASSYSGTGANEQYF
TGTGCCAGCAGTTATTCCGGGACAGGGGCAAACGAGCAGTACTTC
>-|TRBJ2-2|-|15|TRBV11-2
CASSPRWDSTGELFF
TGTGCCAGCAGCCCAAGATGGGACTCCACCGGGGAGCTGTTTTTT
>-|TRBJ2-3|TRBD2|14|TRBV30
CAWNKGLVTDTQYF
TGTGCCTGGAATAAGGGACTAGTAACAGATACGCAGTATTTT
>-|TRBJ1-2|-|13|TRBV7-2
CASSLSPDEGYTF
TGTGCCAGCAGCTTATCCCCGGACGAAGGCTACACCTTC
>-|TRBJ1-5|-|13|TRBV6-5
CASSHREGQPQHF
TGTGCCAGCAGTCACCGGGAGGGACAGCCCCAGCATTTT
>-|TRBJ1-4|-|15|TRBV5-1
CASSLVAGGGEKLFF
TGCGCCAGCAGCTTGGTGGCGGGTGGAGGTGAAAAACTGTTTTTT
>-|TRBJ2-7|TRBD1|15|TRBV7-8
CASSAPRQGFHEQYF
TGTGCCAGCAGCGCACCCCGACAGGGGTTCCACGAGCAGTACTTC
>-|TRBJ1-5|TRBD1|17|TRBV7-8
CASSPTQGTAGDQPQHF
TGTGCCAGCAGCCCGACACAGGGGACGGCTGGGGATCAGCCCCAGCATTTT
>-|TRBJ2-7|TRBD1|15|TRBV7-2
CASSLGTGGPYEQYF
TGTGCCAGCAGCTTAGGGACAGGGGGGCCCTACGAGCAGTACTTC
>-|TRBJ2-3|TRBD2|14|TRBV19
CASSSGSGGDTQYF
TGTGCCAGTAGTAGCGGGAGTGGGGGAGATACGCAGTATTTT
>-|TRBJ2-7|TRBD1|14|TRBV19
CASSLTGDPYEQYF
TGTGCCAGTAGTCTAACAGGGGACCCCTACGAGCAGTACTTC
>-|TRBJ1-2|-|13|TRBV5-1
CASSVYVSDGYTF
TGCGCCAGCAGCGTATACGTATCGGATGGCTACACCTTC
>-|TRBJ2-7|TRBD2|17|TRBV5-5
CASSRGGREGFRDEQYF
TGTGCCAGCAGCCGGGGCGGACGGGAGGGCTTTCGTGACGAGCAGTACTTC
>-|TRBJ2-7|-|13|TRBV7-3
CASSQDGSYEQYF
TGTGCCAGCAGCCAGGACGGAAGCTACGAGCAGTACTTC
>-|TRBJ2-7|-|14|TRBV11-1
CASSDTDRFYEQYF
TGTGCCAGCAGCGATACCGACAGGTTCTACGAGCAGTACTTC
>-|TRBJ2-3|TRBD2|15|TRBV19
CASSIQREGRDTQYF
TGTGCCAGTAGTATACAGCGGGAGGGAAGGGATACGCAGTATTTT
>-|TRBJ1-4|TRBD1|13|TRBV10-3
CAIKNRGDEKLFF
TGTGCCATCAAGAACAGGGGGGATGAAAAACTGTTTTTT
>-|TRBJ2-1|TRBD2|16|TRBV5-1
CASSLEPSGPGNEQFF
TGCGCCAGCAGCTTGGAGCCTAGCGGACCGGGGAATGAGCAGTTCTTC
>-|TRBJ2-3|TRBD2|17|TRBV5-1
CASSIPTSGRGADTQYF
TGCGCCAGCAGCATTCCGACTAGCGGGAGAGGCGCAGATACGCAGTATTTT
>-|TRBJ2-7|-|13|TRBV28
CASSPPGSFSLYF
TGTGCCAGCAGTCCACCTGGATCTTTCTCCCTGTACTTC
>once|TRBJ1-3|-|15|TRBV7-9
CASSLAGGSGNTIYF
TGTGCCAGCAGCTTGGCCGGCGGGTCTGGAAACACCATATATTTT
>once|TRBJ2-3|-|15|TRBV7-3
CASSLDSTVTDTQYF
TGTGCCAGCAGCTTAGACTCAACTGTCACAGATACGCAGTATTTT
>-|TRBJ2-7|TRBD1|15|TRBV7-2
CASSPSGTVLYEQYF
TGTGCCAGCAGCCCTTCAGGGACAGTCCTCTACGAGCAGTACTTC
>-|TRBJ2-1|-|15|TRBV6-5
CASSLKGGEHNEQFF
TGTGCCAGCAGCCTCAAAGGGGGGGAGCACAATGAGCAGTTCTTC
>-|TRBJ2-2|TRBD2|15|TRBV25-1
CASSLAGGRNGELFF
TGTGCCAGCAGTTTAGCGGGAGGACGAAACGGGGAGCTGTTTTTT
>-|TRBJ1-5|-|14|TRBV5-4
CASSLGGLGQPQHF
TGTGCCAGCAGCTTGGGAGGTTTGGGACAGCCCCAGCATTTT
>-|TRBJ2-7|TRBD1|13|TRBV29-1
CSVEQGAGYEQYF
TGCAGCGTCGAACAGGGGGCCGGCTACGAGCAGTACTTC
>-|TRBJ1-4|TRBD1|17|TRBV7-2
CASSRPPGQGRNEKLFF
TGTGCCAGCAGCCGACCCCCCGGACAGGGTCGTAATGAAAAACTGTTTTTT
>-|TRBJ2-3|TRBD1|13|TRBV5-1
CASSFTGEDTQYF
TGCGCCAGCAGCTTTACAGGGGAAGATACGCAGTATTTT
>-|TRBJ2-1|TRBD2|16|TRBV28
CASRSGGATGNNEQFF
TGTGCCAGCAGGTCGGGGGGGGCCACGGGAAACAATGAGCAGTTCTTC
>-|TRBJ2-1|-|13|TRBV7-2
CASSQTSYNEQFF
TGTGCCAGCAGCCAGACTAGCTACAATGAGCAGTTCTTC
>once|TRBJ2-1|-|13|TRBV18
CASSLLGRNEQFF
TGTGCCAGCTCTCTCCTTGGCCGGAATGAGCAGTTCTTC
>few|TRBJ1-1|-|12|TRBV29-1
CSVGRGSTEAFF
TGCAGCGTGGGCCGGGGGTCCACTGAAGCTTTCTTT
>-|TRBJ1-1|-|11|TRBV20-1
CSARGHGEAFF
TGCAGTGCTAGAGGGCATGGGGAGGCTTTCTTT
>-|TRBJ2-1|-|13|TRBV28
CASSPHSGGKQFF
TGTGCCAGCAGTCCGCATTCAGGGGGGAAGCAGTTCTTC
>-|TRBJ2-3|-|13|TRBV7-2
CASSLLSPDTQYF
TGTGCCAGCAGTTTACTGAGCCCCGATACGCAGTATTTT
>-|TRBJ2-7|-|12|TRBV6-1
CASSRAQDEQYF
TGTGCCAGCAGTAGGGCGCAGGACGAGCAGTACTTC
>-|TRBJ2-3|-|14|TRBV5-4
CASSLFADTDTQYF
TGTGCCAGCAGCTTGTTTGCCGACACAGATACGCAGTATTTT
>-|TRBJ2-5|-|11|TRBV20-1
CRAGLQETQYF
TGCAGGGCGGGGCTCCAAGAGACCCAGTACTTC
>-|TRBJ1-2|-|12|TRBV6-6
CATKGQNYGYTF
TGTGCCACTAAAGGGCAGAACTATGGCTACACCTTC
>-|TRBJ2-1|TRBD1|11|TRBV28
CASSTPGQEFF
TGTGCCAGCAGCACCCCGGGACAGGAGTTCTTC
>-|TRBJ2-7|-|14|TRBV29-1
CSVERLLGPYEQYF
TGCAGCGTTGAAAGGCTCCTAGGCCCCTACGAGCAGTACTTC
>-|TRBJ1-5|-|17|TRBV18
CASSVNTQRAMGQPQHF
TGTGCCAGCTCCGTAAACACACAACGGGCGATGGGTCAGCCCCAGCATTTT
>-|TRBJ1-2|TRBD1|15|TRBV9
CASSGADRGNYGYTF
TGTGCCAGCAGCGGGGCGGACAGGGGGAACTATGGCTACACCTTC
>-|TRBJ1-1|-|14|TRBV5-1
CASSFGGGNTEAFF
TGCGCCAGCAGCTTCGGAGGTGGGAACACTGAAGCTTTCTTT
>-|TRBJ2-7|-|13|TRBV6-5
CASSFRVSYEQYF
TGTGCCAGCAGTTTCAGGGTCTCCTACGAGCAGTACTTC
>-|TRBJ2-2|TRBD2|15|TRBV7-6
CASSVRLADTGELFF
TGTGCCAGCAGCGTCCGACTAGCGGACACCGGGGAGCTGTTTTTT
>-|TRBJ1-5|TRBD1|17|TRBV30
CAWSEFVGTGTHQPQHF
TGTGCCTGGAGTGAGTTTGTGGGGACAGGGACGCATCAGCCCCAGCATTTT
>-|TRBJ1-2|TRBD1|14|TRBV6-5
CASRRRTGDYGYTF
TGTGCCAGCAGACGCCGGACAGGGGACTATGGCTACACCTTC
>-|TRBJ2-5|TRBD1|14|TRBV2
CASGGTGSGETQYF
TGTGCCAGCGGGGGGACAGGGTCCGGGGAGACCCAGTACTTC
>-|TRBJ1-1|TRBD1|18|TRBV18
CASSRTKPTGQGDAEAFF
TGTGCCAGCTCACGGACTAAACCGACGGGACAGGGGGACGCTGAAGCTTTCTTT
>once|TRBJ2-2|TRBD2|16|TRBV14
CASSQDSGRLTGELFF
TGTGCCAGCAGCCAAGATAGCGGGAGATTAACCGGGGAGCTGTTTTTT